A single sample gave rise to the 4 T cell receptor beta chains below, sequenced in a study of blood T cell repertoires in COVID-19. Repertoires were generated with immunoSEQ multiplex PCR, while TCRdb's copy carries only in-frame clones and drops some. The sample has 35,000 to 50,000 clones; roughly nine tenths are singletons. What was sequenced was peripheral blood. These receptors all come from an elderly woman with active COVID-19.

This rearrangement joins TRBV7-2 to TRBJ2-2, with 8 positions matching TRBD2. The ends lost 6 bases at V and 2 bases at J; junction bases unmatched: 5. The CDR3 length is 15 residues. The germline V gene encodes CDR1 SGHTA and CDR2 FQGNSA. CDR3 sequence: CASRTGGPNTGELFF. CDR3 coding DNA: TGTGCCAGCAGGACGGGGGGGCCTAACACCGGGGAGCTGTTTTTT.

The chain has TRBV27 and TRBJ1-5; 8 bases match TRBD1. Germline-derived CDR1 and CDR2 are MNHEY and SMNVEV (reference sequence). The CDR3 runs 13 residues. V lost 6 bases and J lost 4; bases outside the gene matches: 2. The CDR3 sequence: CASRTGGNQPQHF. CDR3 sequence (DNA): TGTGCCAGCAGAACAGGGGGAAATCAGCCCCAGCATTTT.

In its sample, this clone ranks as medium-sized. The rearrangement uses TRBV7-2 and TRBJ1-2, with 9 bases aligning to TRBD1. V lost 3 bases and J lost 0; bases outside the gene matches: 11. The germline V gene encodes CDR1 SGHTA and CDR2 FQGNSA. The CDR3 runs to 18 residues. The CDR3 DNA follows: TGTGCCAGCAGCTTGACTCCCAAACAGGGGGCGTCTAACTATGGCTACACCTTC. It specifies CASSLTPKQGASNYGYTF.

This chain connects TRBV5-1 to TRBJ1-6, with D perhaps matching TRBD1 (6 bases). The CDR3 length is 14 residues. The ends were cut back, 4 bases at V and 10 bases at J, with 15 bases in the middle. In germline, CDR1 is SGHRS, CDR2 YFSETQ. CDR3 loop: CASSPDSYHSPLHF. In nucleotides, the CDR3 is TGCGCCAGCAGCCCGGACAGTTACCACTCACCCCTCCACTTT.